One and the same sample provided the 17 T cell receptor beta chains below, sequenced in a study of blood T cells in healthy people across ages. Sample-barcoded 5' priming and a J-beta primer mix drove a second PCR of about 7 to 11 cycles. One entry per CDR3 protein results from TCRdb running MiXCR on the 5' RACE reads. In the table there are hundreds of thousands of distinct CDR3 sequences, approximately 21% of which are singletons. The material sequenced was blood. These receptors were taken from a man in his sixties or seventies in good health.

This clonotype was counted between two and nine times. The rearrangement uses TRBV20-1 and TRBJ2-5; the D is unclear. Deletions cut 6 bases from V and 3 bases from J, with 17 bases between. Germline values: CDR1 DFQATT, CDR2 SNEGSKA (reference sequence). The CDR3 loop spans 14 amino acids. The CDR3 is CSARSPLPEETQYF. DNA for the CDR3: TGCAGTGCCCGGAGCCCCCTCCCAGAAGAGACCCAGTACTTC.

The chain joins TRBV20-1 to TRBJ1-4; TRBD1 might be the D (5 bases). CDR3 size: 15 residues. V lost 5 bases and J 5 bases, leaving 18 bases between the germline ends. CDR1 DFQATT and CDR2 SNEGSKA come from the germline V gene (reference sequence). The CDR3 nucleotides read TGCAGTGCTGCAGAGCCGGGACCGGGGAATGAAAAACTGTTTTTT. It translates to CSAAEPGPGNEKLFF.

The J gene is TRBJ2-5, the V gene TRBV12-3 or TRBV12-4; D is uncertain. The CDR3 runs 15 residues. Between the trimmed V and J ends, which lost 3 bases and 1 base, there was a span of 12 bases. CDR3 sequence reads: CASSLGMMFQETQYF. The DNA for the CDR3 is TGTGCCAGCAGTTTGGGGATGATGTTCCAAGAGACCCAGTACTTC.

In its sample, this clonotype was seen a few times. The CDR3 region has the DNA TGCGCCAGCAGCCAAGATAAGGGTGAGACCCAGTACTTC. Its protein product is CASSQDKGETQYF. The chain employs TRBV4-3 and TRBJ2-1; D is undetermined. TRBJ2-5 explains the end of the DNA better; the J call may be wrong. Looked up from germline, CDR1 is LGHNA and CDR2 is YSLEER. CDR3 length: 13 amino acids.

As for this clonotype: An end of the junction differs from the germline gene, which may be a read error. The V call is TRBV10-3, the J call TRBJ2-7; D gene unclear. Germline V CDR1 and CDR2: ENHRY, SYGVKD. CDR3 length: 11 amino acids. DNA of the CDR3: TGTGCCATCAGTGTAGCCTACGGGCAGTACTTC. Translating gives CAISVAYGQYF.

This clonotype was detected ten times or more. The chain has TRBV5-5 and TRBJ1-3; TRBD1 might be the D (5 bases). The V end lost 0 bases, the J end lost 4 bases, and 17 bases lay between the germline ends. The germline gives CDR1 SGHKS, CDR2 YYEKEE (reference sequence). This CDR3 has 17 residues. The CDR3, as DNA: TGTGCCAGCAGCTTGGCGGGTGCGGGGCCGAGGGGAAACACCATATATTTT. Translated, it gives CASSLAGAGPRGNTIYF.

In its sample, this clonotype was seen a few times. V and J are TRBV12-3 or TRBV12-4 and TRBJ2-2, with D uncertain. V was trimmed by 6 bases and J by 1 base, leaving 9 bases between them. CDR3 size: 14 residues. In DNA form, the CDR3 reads TGTGCCAGCAGGTCGGACGTGAACACCGGGGAGCTGTTTTTT. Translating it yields CASRSDVNTGELFF.

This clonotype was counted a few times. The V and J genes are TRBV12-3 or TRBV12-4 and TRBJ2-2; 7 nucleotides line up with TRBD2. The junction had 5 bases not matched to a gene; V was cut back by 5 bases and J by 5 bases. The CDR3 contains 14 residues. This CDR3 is CASSRAGVTGELFF. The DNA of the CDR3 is TGTGCCAGCAGTAGGGCGGGAGTTACCGGGGAGCTGTTTTTT.

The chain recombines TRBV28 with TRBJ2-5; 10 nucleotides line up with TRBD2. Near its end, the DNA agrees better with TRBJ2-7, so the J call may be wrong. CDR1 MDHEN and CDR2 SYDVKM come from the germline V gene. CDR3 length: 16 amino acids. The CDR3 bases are TGTGCCTACAGCCCAGGGGGTAGCGGGAGGTCCTACGAGCAGTACTTC. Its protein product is CAYSPGGSGRSYEQYF.

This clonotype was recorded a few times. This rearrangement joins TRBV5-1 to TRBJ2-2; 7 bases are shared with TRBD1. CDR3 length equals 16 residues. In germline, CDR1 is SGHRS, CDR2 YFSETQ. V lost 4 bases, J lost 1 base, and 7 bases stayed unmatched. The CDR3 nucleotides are TGCGCCAGCAGCAGGATCGGGACAGAGAACACCGGGGAGCTGTTTTTT. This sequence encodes CASSRIGTENTGELFF.

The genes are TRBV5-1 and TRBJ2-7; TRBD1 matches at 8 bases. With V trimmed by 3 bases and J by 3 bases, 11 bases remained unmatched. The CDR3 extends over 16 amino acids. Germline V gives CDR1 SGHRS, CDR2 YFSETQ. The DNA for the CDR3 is TGCGCCAGCAGCTCAATGACCGGGACAGGAAACTACGAGCAGTACTTC. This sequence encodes CASSSMTGTGNYEQYF.

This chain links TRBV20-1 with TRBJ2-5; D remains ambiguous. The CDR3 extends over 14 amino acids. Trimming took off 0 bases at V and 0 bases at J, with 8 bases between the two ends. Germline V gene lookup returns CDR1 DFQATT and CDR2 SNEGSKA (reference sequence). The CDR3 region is CSARDLTYQETQYF. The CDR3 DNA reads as TGCAGTGCTAGAGATCTGACTTACCAAGAGACCCAGTACTTC.

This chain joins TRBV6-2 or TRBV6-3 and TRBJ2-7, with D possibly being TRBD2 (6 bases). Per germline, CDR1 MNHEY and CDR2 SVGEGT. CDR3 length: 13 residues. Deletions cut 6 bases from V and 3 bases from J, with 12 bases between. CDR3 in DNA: TGTGCCAGCAGGGACGGGGGAGTCTACGAGCAGTACTTC. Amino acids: CASRDGGVYEQYF.

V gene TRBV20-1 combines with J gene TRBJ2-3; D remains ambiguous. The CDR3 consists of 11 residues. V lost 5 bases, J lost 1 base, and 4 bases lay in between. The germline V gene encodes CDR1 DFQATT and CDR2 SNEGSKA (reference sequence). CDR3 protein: CSALRTDTQYF. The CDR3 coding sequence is TGCAGTGCTCTCCGCACAGATACGCAGTATTTT.

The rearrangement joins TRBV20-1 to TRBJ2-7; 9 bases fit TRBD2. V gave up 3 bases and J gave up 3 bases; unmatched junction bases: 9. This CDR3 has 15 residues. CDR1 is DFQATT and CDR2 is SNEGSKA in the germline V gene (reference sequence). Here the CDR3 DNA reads TGCAGTGCTAGGCCCCTGCGGGAGGGCCTCTACGAGCAGTACTTC. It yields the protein CSARPLREGLYEQYF.

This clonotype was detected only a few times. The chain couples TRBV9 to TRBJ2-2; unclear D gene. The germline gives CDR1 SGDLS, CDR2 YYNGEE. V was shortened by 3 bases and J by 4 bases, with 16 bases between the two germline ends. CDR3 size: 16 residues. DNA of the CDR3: TGTGCCAGCAGCGACTCCGGCTCAACGGGCACCGGGGAGCTGTTTTTT. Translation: CASSDSGSTGTGELFF.

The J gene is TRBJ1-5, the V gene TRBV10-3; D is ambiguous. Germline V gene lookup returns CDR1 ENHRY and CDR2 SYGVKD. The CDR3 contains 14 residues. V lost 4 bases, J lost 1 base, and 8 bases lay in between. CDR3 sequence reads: CAISAHESNQPQHF. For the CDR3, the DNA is TGTGCCATCAGTGCCCACGAGAGCAATCAGCCCCAGCATTTT.